This T cell receptor (beta chain) was identified in a study of T-cell reconstitution after alpha-beta-depleted transplantation in children. V lost 1 base and J 11 bases, leaving 21 bases between the germline ends. The CDR3 totals 16 residues. Germline CDR1 is SGHDT and CDR2 is YYEEEE. Unique molecular identifiers were incorporated when the TCRbeta library was constructed. Each CDR3 protein gets one entry after TCRdb re-called the PCR reads with MiXCR. The data show some 220,000 distinct CDR3 sequences, roughly 10% seen once. This sample comprised PBMCs from the stem cell graft donor, obtained from the stem cell graft. This clonotype originated in a human donor who donated a stem cell graft to a child with acute lymphoblastic leukemia. V and J are TRBV5-6 and TRBJ1-4, with a weak D call TRBD1 (5 bases). The CDR3 spells CASSLYTANSAGKLFF. The DNA of the CDR3 is TGTGCCAGCAGCTTGTACACAGCCAATTCTGCAGGGAAACTGTTTTTT. Together with reference TRBV5-6 and TRBJ1-4, the CDR3 gives the full variable domain: DAGVTQSPTHLIKTRGQQVTLRCSPKSGHDTVSWYQQALGQGPQFIFQYYEEEERQRGNFPDRFSGHQFPNYSSELNVNALLLGDSALYLCASSLYTANSAGKLFFGSGTQLSVL.